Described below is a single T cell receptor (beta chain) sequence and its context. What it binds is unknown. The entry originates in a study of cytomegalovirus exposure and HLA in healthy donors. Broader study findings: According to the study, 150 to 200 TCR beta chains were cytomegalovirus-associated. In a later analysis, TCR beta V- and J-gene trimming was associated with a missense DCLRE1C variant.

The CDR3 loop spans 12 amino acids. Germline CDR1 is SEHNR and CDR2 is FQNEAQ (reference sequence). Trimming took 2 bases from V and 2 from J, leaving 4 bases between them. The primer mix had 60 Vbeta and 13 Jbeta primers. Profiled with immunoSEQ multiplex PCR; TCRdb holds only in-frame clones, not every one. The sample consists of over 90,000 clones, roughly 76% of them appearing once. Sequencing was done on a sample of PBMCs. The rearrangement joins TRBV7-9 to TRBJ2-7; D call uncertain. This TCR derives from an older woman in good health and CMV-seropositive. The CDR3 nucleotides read TGTGCCAGCAGCTTACACACCTACGAGCAGTACTTC. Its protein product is CASSLHTYEQYF.